This T cell receptor (beta chain) was sequenced in a study of siplizumab effects on memory and regulatory T cells. On this clone itself: The antigen remains undetermined.

The assay covered roughly 100,000 TCR templates per sample. The protocol was immunoSEQ multiplex PCR, while the TCRdb copy is restricted to in-frame clones and leaves out a portion. The sample contains about 120,000 clones, less than 95% of which appear only once. Study-wide points: A minor fraction of alloreactive clones, and no more, mapped to unstimulated subsets. Whether the proliferating Tregs (from siplizumab cultures) were suppressive was not confirmed. Roughly 80-97% of proliferating CD4+ or CD8+ clones lacked an assignable naive or memory phenotype.

Deletions cut 5 bases from V and 9 bases from J, with 13 bases between. CDR1 is LNHDA, CDR2 SQIVND, per germline (reference sequence). The CDR3 loop spans 12 amino acids. The chain carries TRBV19 and TRBJ1-2; possibly TRBD1 for D (5 bases). Source material: non-Treg CD4+ T cells sorted from blood. The clonotype comes from a human donor in good health. In nucleotides, the CDR3 is TGTGCCAGTAGTGAGGGGCAGAAACGCTACACCTTC. Its translation is CASSEGQKRYTF.